What follows are 10 T cell receptor beta chains derived from one specimen sequenced in a study of early stage breast cancer tumors. Only in-frame clones appear in the TCRdb table, and some are missing; sequencing was by immunoSEQ multiplex PCR. The profile shows approximately 11,000 clones, around 69% of them singletons. Sequencing used breast tumor tissue. The receptor set was obtained from a middle-aged person with breast cancer.

The chain uses TRBV7-9 and TRBJ2-3; perhaps TRBD2 as D (7 bases). V gave up 8 bases and J gave up 5 bases, with 17 bases separating them. Germline V gene sequence: CDR1 SEHNR, CDR2 FQNEAQ (reference sequence). There are 14 residues in the CDR3. The CDR3 reads CASLKGGGGDTQYF. For the CDR3, the DNA is TGTGCCAGCTTAAAGGGCGGGGGCGGAGATACGCAGTATTTT.

V usage is TRBV7-9 and J usage is TRBJ2-7, with D tentatively TRBD2 (6 bases). The CDR3 has 14 residues. Between the trimmed V and J ends, which lost 0 bases and 5 bases, there was a span of 11 bases. Germline V gene lookup returns CDR1 SEHNR and CDR2 FQNEAQ (reference sequence). The CDR3 spells CASSLALAVDEQYF. The CDR3 DNA reads TGTGCCAGCAGCTTAGCCTTAGCGGTTGACGAGCAGTACTTC.

The gene calls are TRBV5-1 and TRBJ2-7, with D hard to call. The V end was cut by 0 bases, the J end by 3 bases, with 7 bases between. The CDR3 contains 13 residues. Germline lookup yields CDR1 SGHRS and CDR2 YFSETQ. This chain's CDR3 is CASSLDAYYEQYF. The CDR3 DNA reads as TGCGCCAGCAGCTTGGATGCCTACTACGAGCAGTACTTC.

J is TRBJ1-5 and V is TRBV10-1; D not certain. The CDR3 totals 14 residues. Germline values: CDR1 WNHNN, CDR2 SYGVQD (reference sequence). Deletions cut 3 bases from V and 5 bases from J, with 11 bases between. CDR3 loop: CASSDRADHQPQHF. The CDR3 DNA reads as TGCGCCAGCAGTGATAGGGCAGATCATCAGCCCCAGCATTTT.

The rearrangement links TRBV6-5 to TRBJ2-6, with D unresolved. There are 16 residues in the CDR3. V shed 0 bases and J shed 0 bases, with 6 bases lying between them. Germline lookup yields CDR1 MNHEY and CDR2 SVGAGI. The CDR3 here is CASSYSRLSGANVLTF. CDR3 sequence (DNA): TGTGCCAGCAGTTACTCCAGGCTCTCTGGGGCCAACGTCCTGACTTTC.

The chain has TRBV30 and TRBJ1-2, with 7 positions matching TRBD1. The CDR3 contains 14 residues. From germline, CDR1 is GTSNPN and CDR2 SVGIG (reference sequence). J gave up 4 bases and V 1 base, and 6 bases lay outside the gene matches. CDR3 loop: CAWSGQGGGYGYTF. In DNA, the CDR3 is TGTGCCTGGAGTGGACAGGGAGGGGGCTATGGCTACACCTTC.

The genes are TRBV19 and TRBJ2-6; D is tentatively TRBD1 or TRBD2 (5 bases each). Looked up from germline, CDR1 is LNHDA and CDR2 is SQIVND (reference sequence). With 3 bases removed from V and 4 bases from J, the gap between germline ends came to 13 bases. The CDR3 has 16 residues. The CDR3 DNA is TGTGCCAGTAGTATTATTGGGGGTGCCGGGGCCAACGTCCTGACTTTC. This encodes CASSIIGGAGANVLTF.

The chain uses TRBV25-1 and TRBJ1-1; D is ambiguous. Between the trimmed V and J ends, which lost 3 bases and 6 bases, there was a span of 20 bases. The CDR3 is made up of 16 amino acids. The germline gives CDR1 MGHDK, CDR2 SYGVNS. The chain's CDR3 is CASSEREKGKSAEAFF. The DNA for the CDR3 is TGTGCCAGCAGTGAGAGAGAAAAGGGAAAATCGGCTGAAGCTTTCTTT.

This clone was detected once. The V call is TRBV5-1, the J call TRBJ2-3; no clear D. The CDR3 extends over 14 amino acids. V gave up 0 bases and J gave up 5 bases, with 10 bases separating them. Germline CDR1 SGHRS, CDR2 YFSETQ. CDR3 sequence: CASSLVALEDTQYF. DNA of the CDR3: TGCGCCAGCAGCTTGGTGGCCTTAGAAGATACGCAGTATTTT.

The chain links TRBV7-2 to TRBJ2-3; 7 nucleotides align to TRBD2. CDR1 is SGHTA, CDR2 FQGNSA, per germline. The CDR3 sequence is 16 residues long. With 7 bases clipped from V and 3 bases from J, the junction kept 13 bases outside the gene matches. The CDR3 protein is CASTFWGGGRTDTQYF. Here the CDR3 DNA reads TGTGCCAGCACCTTCTGGGGTGGCGGGAGAACAGATACGCAGTATTTT.